One sample yielded the 15 T cell receptor beta chains listed below, sequenced in a study of OX40 agonist ivuxolimab in advanced cancers. Library preparation used the immunoSEQ multiplex PCR assay. TCRdb obtained this table from immuneACCESS and retained in-frame rearrangements with V and J assigned. These tables miss some clones; where compared with another copy, unresolved V genes account for less than half of the shortfall, and the remainder is unexplained. This sample is represented by some 73,000 clones; around 88% of them were singletons. The top ten hold approximately 0.86% of the sample. The sequencing here drew on CD4+ or CD8+ T cells sorted from blood, taken in a trial of the OX40 agonist ivuxolimab. The receptor set was obtained from an adult with an advanced solid tumor such as melanoma, head and neck, liver or kidney cancer.

The chain is built from TRBV9 and TRBJ1-2; TRBD1 agrees at 11 bases. Trimming took 2 bases from V and 4 from J; bases not matched to a gene: 4. The CDR3 is 15 amino acids. Germline V gene data show CDR1 as SGDLS and CDR2 as YYNGEE. The DNA for the CDR3 is TGTGCCAGCAGCGTCAGGACAGGGGGCACCTATGGCTACACCTTC. This gives the protein CASSVRTGGTYGYTF.

The sample holds a few counts of this clone. This rearrangement joins TRBV5-1 to TRBJ1-1, with unresolved D. CDR1 is SGHRS and CDR2 is YFSETQ in the germline V gene. The CDR3 extends over 13 amino acids. Trimming shortened V by 0 bases and J by 1 base, and 4 bases separated the two germline ends. CDR3 coding DNA: TGCGCCAGCAGCTTGGAGGGGAACACTGAAGCTTTCTTT. Translation gives CASSLEGNTEAFF.

The CDR3 region has the DNA TGCGCCAGCAGGCAGGGGGCGGAAACCATCTATGGCTACACCTTC. Amino acid sequence: CASRQGAETIYGYTF. This chain joins TRBV5-1 and TRBJ1-2, with 8 bases aligning to TRBD1. Germline trimming cut 5 bases from V and 4 bases from J; bases unmatched to any gene: 10. Germline V CDR1 and CDR2: SGHRS, YFSETQ. The CDR3 sequence is 15 residues long.

This clone was seen only once. V and J are TRBV6-5 and TRBJ1-1; possible D gene TRBD1, 6 bases. The V gene's germline CDR1 is MNHEY and CDR2 SVGAGI. V dropped 5 bases and J dropped 1 base, with 11 bases sitting between them. The CDR3 is 14 residues long. CDR3 protein: CASSKQGSNTEAFF. The CDR3 nucleotides are TGTGCCAGCAGTAAACAGGGATCGAACACTGAAGCTTTCTTT.

The chain links TRBV6-5 to TRBJ2-7; D unresolved. The V gene's germline CDR1 is MNHEY and CDR2 SVGAGI. The CDR3 spans 14 residues. Trimming took off 3 bases at V and 2 bases at J, with 11 bases between the two ends. The chain's CDR3 is CASSYASGPYEQYF. The CDR3 DNA follows: TGTGCCAGCAGTTATGCGTCTGGTCCCTACGAGCAGTACTTC.

The CDR3 loop reads CASNPIFVPGRSYNEQFF. Written as DNA, the CDR3 is TGTGCCAGTAACCCCATCTTTGTGCCGGGAAGGTCCTACAATGAGCAGTTCTTC. This sequence joins TRBV19 and TRBJ2-1; the D gene is possibly TRBD2 (5 bases). The germline V gene encodes CDR1 LNHDA and CDR2 SQIVND (reference sequence). CDR3 length: 18 amino acids. The germline V and J ends were trimmed by 7 bases and 1 base, with 23 bases remaining between them.

The chain couples TRBV5-8 to TRBJ2-1; no clear D. V lost 0 bases, J lost 2 bases, and 9 bases lay in between. Germline assignment: CDR1 SGHTS and CDR2 YDEGEE. The CDR3 spans 15 residues. The CDR3 DNA sequence: TGTGCCAGCAGCTTGGACTATAACCCCTACAATGAGCAGTTCTTC. It encodes CASSLDYNPYNEQFF.

This clone was recorded once. The CDR3, as DNA: TGTGCCAGCAGCCGACGGGGGACAGATACGCAGTATTTT. As protein: CASSRRGTDTQYF. V is TRBV27 and J is TRBJ2-3, with D maybe TRBD2 (6 bases). Per the germline V gene, CDR1 is MNHEY and CDR2 is SMNVEV (reference sequence). With 6 bases removed from V and 3 bases from J, the gap between germline ends came to 10 bases. The CDR3 contains 13 residues.

V and J are TRBV15 and TRBJ1-2; the match to TRBD1 covers 9 bases. The CDR3 is made up of 16 amino acids. Germline trimming cut 1 base from V and 3 bases from J; bases unmatched to any gene: 6. Germline V CDR1 and CDR2: LNHNV, YYDKDF (reference sequence). This CDR3 is CATSRAPGQGYYGYTF. The DNA of the CDR3 is TGTGCCACCAGCAGAGCACCGGGACAGGGCTACTATGGCTACACCTTC.

The rearrangement joins TRBV2 to TRBJ2-7; tentatively, D is TRBD2 (5 bases). The CDR3 has 12 amino acids. Germline V lookup: CDR1 SNHLY, CDR2 FYNNEI. Here the CDR3 reads CATEASSIEQYF. CDR3 nucleotides: TGTGCTACCGAGGCTAGCTCGATCGAGCAGTACTTC. Complete variable domain (other parts from reference TRBV2 and TRBJ2-7): EPEVTQTPSHQVTQMGQEVILRCVPISNHLYFYWYRQILGQKVEFLVSFYNNEISEKSEIFDDQFSVERPDGSNFTLKIRSTKLEDSAMYFCATEASSIEQYFGPGTRLTVT.

The chain recombines TRBV7-2 with TRBJ2-2; 7 bases line up with TRBD1. The length of the CDR3 is 15 residues. J lost 0 bases, V lost 6 bases, and 4 bases had no gene match. Germline lookup yields CDR1 SGHTA and CDR2 FQGNSA. This CDR3 is CASSPQGANTGELFF. The CDR3 DNA reads as TGTGCCAGCAGTCCCCAGGGGGCGAACACCGGGGAGCTGTTTTTT.

J is TRBJ2-4 and V is TRBV5-4, with D possibly being TRBD1 (6 bases). The CDR3 covers 14 residues. Germline V gene sequence: CDR1 SGHNT, CDR2 YYREEE (reference sequence). V lost 0 bases and J 8 bases, leaving 12 bases between the germline ends. The CDR3 protein is CASSLGHEGDIQYF. CDR3 sequence (DNA): TGTGCCAGCAGCTTGGGACACGAGGGGGACATTCAGTACTTC.

This clone was found once. The V and J genes are TRBV6-6 and TRBJ1-2; D remains unclear. The V and J ends lost 6 bases and 6 bases respectively, with 23 bases between them. This CDR3 contains 16 residues. Germline CDR1 is MNHNY and CDR2 is SVGAGI (reference sequence). The DNA for the CDR3 is TGTGCCAGCAGACCCCCGTTCGACATTAGTTCGAATGGCTACACCTTC. Translation gives CASRPPFDISSNGYTF.

The chain combines TRBV9 with TRBJ2-1, with 13 bases identical to TRBD2. The CDR3 is 16 residues long. Germline V CDR1 and CDR2: SGDLS, YYNGEE. With V trimmed by 4 bases and J by 4 bases, 5 bases remained unmatched. The CDR3 is CASSPRTSGRYNEQFF. In nucleotides, the CDR3 is TGTGCCAGCAGCCCCCGGACTAGCGGGAGATACAATGAGCAGTTCTTC.

The J gene is TRBJ1-3, the V gene TRBV7-2, with 7 bases matching TRBD1. CDR1 is SGHTA and CDR2 is FQGNSA in the germline V gene. V dropped 1 base and J dropped 4; count of bases not matched to a gene: 4. This CDR3 comprises 15 residues. The CDR3 region is CASSLDRGSGNTIYF. CDR3 DNA sequence: TGTGCCAGCAGCTTAGACAGGGGATCCGGAAACACCATATATTTT. The full variable domain, completed using reference TRBV7-2 and TRBJ1-3, is GAGVSQSPSNKVTEKGKDVELRCDPISGHTALYWYRQSLGQGLEFLIYFQGNSAPDKSGLPSDRFSAERTGGSVSTLTIQRTQQEDSAVYLCASSLDRGSGNTIYFGEGSWLTVV.